Listed below are T cell receptor beta chains from one sample, sequenced in a study of T-cell reconstitution after alpha-beta-depleted transplantation in children. MiXCR, run by TCRdb on the PCR reads, gives a single entry per CDR3 protein. Of 450,000 to 500,000 distinct CDR3 sequences detected, approximately 12% appear once; the ten largest clones hold around 5.6%. The starting material was PBMCs from the stem cell graft donor, obtained from the stem cell graft. These receptors came from a human donor who donated a stem cell graft to a child with combined immunodeficiency. Both conserved end residues are part of each CDR3. D genes are given only for firm matches.

D	J	V	CDR3
TRBD1	TRBJ2-3	TRBV18	CASSPTATSGTGSTDTQYF
TRBD2	TRBJ2-7	TRBV24-1	CATSDSGLAGHEQYF
-	TRBJ1-2	TRBV20-1	CSARATGNGYTF
TRBD1	TRBJ2-7	TRBV6-5	CASSSRDRDLGQYF
TRBD1	TRBJ1-5	TRBV28	CASSSPFHRGGQPQHF
-	TRBJ1-2	TRBV9	CASSNRKNYGYTF
-	TRBJ2-5	TRBV30	CAWSVGGNMYQETQYF
TRBD2	TRBJ2-1	TRBV10-3	CAISESGPSGGAYNEQFF
-	TRBJ2-1	TRBV12-3/TRBV12-4	CASSFSGSGEQFF
-	TRBJ2-1	TRBV4-3	CASSQDSGSGRNNEQFF
-	TRBJ2-1	TRBV5-6	CASSIPQGPLYNEQFF
-	TRBJ1-4	TRBV6-5	CASSYSTMGEKLFF
-	TRBJ2-7	TRBV29-1	CSADSGTGSYEQYF
-	TRBJ2-3	TRBV4-2	CASSQGIGDTQYF
TRBD1	TRBJ2-7	TRBV13	CASSPRDRGGYEQYF
-	TRBJ2-7	TRBV27	CASSLATGLVQYF
-	TRBJ2-2	TRBV27	CASSLLDRNTGELFF